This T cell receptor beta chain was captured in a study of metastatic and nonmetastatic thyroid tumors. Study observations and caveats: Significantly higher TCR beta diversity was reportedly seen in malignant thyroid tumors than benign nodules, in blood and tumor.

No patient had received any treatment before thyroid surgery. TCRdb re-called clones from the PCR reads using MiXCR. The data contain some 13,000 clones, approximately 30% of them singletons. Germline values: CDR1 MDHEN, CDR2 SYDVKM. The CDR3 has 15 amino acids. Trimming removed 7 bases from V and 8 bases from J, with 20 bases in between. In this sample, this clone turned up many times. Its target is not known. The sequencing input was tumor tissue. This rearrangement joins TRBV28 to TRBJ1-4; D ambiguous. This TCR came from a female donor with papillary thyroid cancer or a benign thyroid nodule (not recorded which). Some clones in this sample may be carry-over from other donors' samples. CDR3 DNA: TGTGCCAGCAACGCACCGGGCCTCACGTGGGAAAAACTGTTTTTT. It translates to CASNAPGLTWEKLFF.